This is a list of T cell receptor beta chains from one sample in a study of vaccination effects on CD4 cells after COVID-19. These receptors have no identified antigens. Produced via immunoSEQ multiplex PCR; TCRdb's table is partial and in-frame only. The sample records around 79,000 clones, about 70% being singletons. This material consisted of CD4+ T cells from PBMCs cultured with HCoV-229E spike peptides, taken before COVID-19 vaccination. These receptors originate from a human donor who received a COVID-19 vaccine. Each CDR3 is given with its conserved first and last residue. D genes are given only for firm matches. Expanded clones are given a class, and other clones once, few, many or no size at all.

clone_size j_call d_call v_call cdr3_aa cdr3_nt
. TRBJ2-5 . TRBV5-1 CASSLSGFETQYF TGCGCCAGCAGCTTATCCGGGTTCGAGACCCAGTACTTC
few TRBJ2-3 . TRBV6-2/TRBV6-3 CASSRKGPDTQYF TGTGCCAGCAGTCGGAAGGGGCCAGATACGCAGTATTTT
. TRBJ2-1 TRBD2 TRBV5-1 CASSYISGGTYNEQFF TGCGCCAGCAGCTACATTAGCGGGGGCACCTACAATGAGCAGTTCTTC
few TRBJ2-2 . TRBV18 CASSPRGTNTGELFF TGTGCCAGCTCACCTAGGGGGACCAACACCGGGGAGCTGTTTTTT
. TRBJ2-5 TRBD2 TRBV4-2 CASSQGLAGGLLERTQYF TGTGCCAGCAGCCAAGGCCTAGCGGGGGGGCTACTCGAACGGACCCAGTACTTC
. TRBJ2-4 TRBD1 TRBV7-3 CASSPVPGQNQYF TGTGCCAGCAGCCCGGTCCCGGGACAGAATCAGTACTTC
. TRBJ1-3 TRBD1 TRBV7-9 CASVRQGSGNTIYF TGTGCCAGCGTTCGACAGGGCTCTGGAAACACCATATATTTT
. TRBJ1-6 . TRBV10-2 CASVNRDSSYNSPLHF TGCGCCAGCGTAAACAGGGATAGCTCCTATAATTCACCCCTCCACTTT
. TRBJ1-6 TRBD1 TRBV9 CASSVGQGFYSPLHF TGTGCCAGCAGCGTAGGACAGGGTTTTTATTCACCCCTCCACTTT
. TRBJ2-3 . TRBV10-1 CASSSLLSTDTQYF TGCGCCAGCAGCAGCCTCCTTAGCACAGATACGCAGTATTTT
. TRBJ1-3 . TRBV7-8 CASSFGLTVSGNTIYF TGTGCCAGCAGCTTTGGTCTGACGGTCTCTGGAAACACCATATATTTT
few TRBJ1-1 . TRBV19 CASSIEINTEAFF TGTGCCAGTAGTATAGAGATTAACACTGAAGCTTTCTTT
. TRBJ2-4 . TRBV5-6 CASSLKGPAPKAKNIQYF TGTGCCAGCAGCTTGAAAGGCCCCGCTCCGAAAGCCAAAAACATTCAGTACTTC
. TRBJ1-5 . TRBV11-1 CASSESLNQPQHF TGTGCCAGCAGCGAAAGCCTTAATCAGCCCCAGCATTTT